This TCR beta chain was recovered during a study of CD8+CD57+ T cells in acquired aplastic anemia. Across the study: The DNA of sorted CD4+ and CD8+ cells averaged 3.2 ug. Study-level results: Found in both controls and patients were approximately 31 CD8+ CDR3 sequences.

This CDR3 region has 19 residues. Germline CDR1 is SGHAT and CDR2 is FQNNGV. The ends lost 3 bases at V and 0 bases at J; junction bases unmatched: 14. As for this clonotype: Its antigen remains unknown.

The template for TCR beta VDJ and CDR3 sequence profiling was genomic DNA. Each CDR3 protein is one row after TCRdb ran MiXCR on the reads. The data hold fewer than 85,000 distinct CDR3 sequences, with roughly 72% observed a single time. Flow cytometry had shown expanded CD8+CD57+ cells in the patients chosen for sequencing. Patients had received no therapy at the time of blood sampling. The V gene is TRBV11-2, the J gene TRBJ2-4, with 7 bases lining up with TRBD2. The origin of this receptor is a human donor with aplastic anemia. Sequencing was carried out using sorted CD4+, CD8+, or CD8+CD57+ T cells (not recorded which) from PBMCs. The CDR3 sequence is CASSFDSLAEEVAKNIQYF. Written as DNA, the CDR3 is TGTGCCAGCAGCTTTGATTCGCTAGCGGAGGAGGTAGCCAAAAACATTCAGTACTTC.